The 25 T cell receptor beta chains presented below share a single source sample, sequenced in a study of T cell changes during pregnancy in multiple sclerosis. Clones were read by immunoSEQ multiplex PCR, and TCRdb kept only the in-frame ones, dropping some. The sample holds some 90,000 clones, about nine tenths seen once. The sequences come from peripheral blood, collected after pregnancy. The receptor source for this set is a female donor in good health, enrolled as a control in a pregnancy study.

This clone was recorded only once. This rearrangement joins TRBV18 to TRBJ2-2, with D maybe TRBD1 (6 bases). This CDR3 spans 13 amino acids. Trimming cost V 2 bases and J 7 bases, with 8 bases left between them. CDR1 is KGHSH, CDR2 LQKENI, per germline. The CDR3 protein is CASSPNRDGELFF. The CDR3 nucleotides are TGTGCCAGCTCACCAAACAGGGACGGGGAGCTGTTTTTT.

The chain carries TRBV28 and TRBJ2-2, with 8 bases that match TRBD2. The germline V gene has CDR1 MDHEN and CDR2 SYDVKM. Trimming cost V 8 bases and J 6 bases; bases outside gene matches: 11. This CDR3 spans 15 amino acids. CDR3 protein: CASDAGTSKAGELFF. CDR3 nucleotide sequence: TGTGCCAGCGATGCCGGGACTAGTAAAGCCGGGGAGCTGTTTTTT.

The chain recombines TRBV9 with TRBJ2-1; TRBD2 aligns across 9 bases. Germline V gene lookup returns CDR1 SGDLS and CDR2 YYNGEE. The CDR3 runs to 15 residues. With 0 bases clipped from V and 7 bases from J, the junction kept 5 bases outside the gene matches. CDR3 bases: TGTGCCAGCAGCGTAGCGGCGGGGGGGTCAAATGAGCAGTTCTTC. Translated: CASSVAAGGSNEQFF.

The chain employs TRBV19 and TRBJ2-1; the D gene is possibly TRBD1 (5 bases). V was cut by 3 bases and J by 2 bases, with 8 bases left in between. Germline CDR1 is LNHDA and CDR2 is SQIVND (reference sequence). CDR3 length: 14 amino acids. CDR3 sequence reads: CASSIQGAYNEQFF. In DNA form, the CDR3 reads TGTGCCAGTAGTATCCAGGGTGCCTACAATGAGCAGTTCTTC.

The chain combines TRBV11-2 with TRBJ1-1; TRBD1 matches 7 bases. This CDR3 is built from 13 residues. The trim removed 1 base at V and 7 bases at J, leaving 3 bases unmatched. Germline V lookup: CDR1 SGHAT, CDR2 FQNNGV. CDR3 nucleotides: TGTGCCAGCAGCTTAGGGGGACAGCGTGAAGCTTTCTTT. It encodes CASSLGGQREAFF.

This sequence joins TRBV15 and TRBJ1-2; tentatively, D is TRBD1 (5 bases). Germline V lookup: CDR1 LNHNV, CDR2 YYDKDF (reference sequence). The V gene lost 8 bases and the J gene lost 4 bases, with 17 bases spanning the gap. CDR3 length: 14 residues. DNA of the CDR3: TGTGCCACCTCTGCAGGGTCCTCGAGCTATGGCTACACCTTC. It specifies CATSAGSSSYGYTF.

This clone was seen once. The chain employs TRBV7-2 and TRBJ2-7, with D possibly being TRBD2 (6 bases). The CDR3 covers 13 residues. V was cut by 4 bases and J by 4 bases, with 11 bases left in between. Germline V gene sequence: CDR1 SGHTA, CDR2 FQGNSA. The CDR3 DNA is TGTGCCAGCAGCTCCCCGGAGGGGTACGAGCAGTACTTC. Translating it yields CASSSPEGYEQYF.

The chain carries TRBV30 and TRBJ1-6; D uncertain. The CDR3 extends over 13 amino acids. V lost 1 base and J 7 bases, leaving 8 bases between the germline ends. Germline V gene data show CDR1 as GTSNPN and CDR2 as SVGIG (reference sequence). CDR3 sequence (DNA): TGTGCCTGGAGTGAATACCAGAATTCACCCCTCCACTTT. Its translation is CAWSEYQNSPLHF.

This rearrangement joins TRBV6-4 to TRBJ2-1; the match to TRBD2 covers 11 bases. Germline CDR1 is MRHNA and CDR2 is SNTAGT. V shed 6 bases, J shed 7 bases, and the junction held 5 bases outside the gene matches. There are 14 residues in the CDR3. This CDR3 reads CASRVLAGANEQFF. The CDR3 DNA follows: TGTGCCAGCAGAGTACTAGCGGGGGCAAATGAGCAGTTCTTC.

V and J are TRBV28 and TRBJ1-2; 7 positions agree with TRBD1. The trim removed 5 bases at V and 8 bases at J, leaving 11 bases unmatched. Germline CDR1 is MDHEN and CDR2 is SYDVKM. The CDR3 loop spans 14 amino acids. The CDR3 nucleotides read TGTGCCAGCAGTACAGAGGGGGCCGGACAGGGCTACACCTTC. This sequence encodes CASSTEGAGQGYTF.

This chain links TRBV4-3 with TRBJ1-6; D is possibly TRBD1 (5 bases). V shed 4 bases and J shed 0 bases, with 16 bases lying between them. Germline CDR1 reads LGHNA; CDR2 reads YSLEER. This CDR3 comprises 18 residues. CDR3 amino acids: CASSPAGPKSSYNSPLHF. CDR3 sequence (DNA): TGCGCCAGCAGCCCGGCGGGACCGAAGAGCTCCTATAATTCACCCCTCCACTTT.

The V gene is TRBV7-2, the J gene TRBJ2-3; D is possibly TRBD1 (5 bases). The CDR3 extends over 14 amino acids. CDR1 SGHTA and CDR2 FQGNSA come from the germline V gene. V lost 1 base, J lost 5 bases, and 10 bases lay in between. CDR3 sequence: CASSLVQGEDTQYF. CDR3 nucleotides: TGTGCCAGCAGCTTAGTTCAGGGTGAAGATACGCAGTATTTT. The full variable domain, with the rest looked up from reference TRBV7-2 and TRBJ2-3, is GAGVSQSPSNKVTEKGKDVELRCDPISGHTALYWYRQSLGQGLEFLIYFQGNSAPDKSGLPSDRFSAERTGGSVSTLTIQRTQQEDSAVYLCASSLVQGEDTQYFGPGTRLTVL.

This clone was observed once. V usage is TRBV19 and J usage is TRBJ2-6; D is unresolved. Per germline, CDR1 LNHDA and CDR2 SQIVND (reference sequence). Trimming took 3 bases from V and 0 from J, leaving 6 bases between them. CDR3 size: 15 residues. The CDR3: CASSIVSSGANVLTF. The CDR3 DNA reads TGTGCCAGTAGTATCGTGAGCTCTGGGGCCAACGTCCTGACTTTC. The full variable domain, its missing parts supplied by reference TRBV19 and TRBJ2-6, is DGGITQSPKYLFRKEGQNVTLSCEQNLNHDAMYWYRQDPGQGLRLIYYSQIVNDFQKGDIAEGYSVSREKKESFPLTVTSAQKNPTAFYLCASSIVSSGANVLTFGAGSRLTVL.

This chain connects TRBV11-3 to TRBJ2-1; D perhaps matches TRBD2 (6 bases). Trimming left V 4 bases short and J 12 bases short, with 16 bases between. The CDR3 consists of 13 residues. CDR1 is SGHNT and CDR2 is YENEEA in the germline V gene. The CDR3 nucleotides are TGTGCCAGCAGCTCCACCCTCGCGGGGCGGCAGTTCTTC. Amino acid sequence: CASSSTLAGRQFF.

Notes on this clone: The junction and the germline gene differ at one end; a read error may be behind it. The rearrangement links TRBV6-6 to TRBJ1-1; D is possibly TRBD1 (5 bases). The CDR3 sequence is 15 residues long. Germline CDR1 reads MNHNY; CDR2 reads SVGAGI (reference sequence). The CDR3 nucleotides are TGTGCCAGCAGTCACTCACGGGGGAGGGCCGTTGAAGCTTTCTTT. Translation: CASSHSRGRAVEAFF.

The genes are TRBV7-2 and TRBJ2-2, with a weak D call TRBD1 (5 bases). This CDR3 contains 13 residues. The germline gives CDR1 SGHTA, CDR2 FQGNSA. V lost 5 bases and J lost 5, with 9 bases in between. The DNA for the CDR3 is TGTGCCAGCAGCCTTGGGGCGACCGGGGAGCTGTTTTTT. This sequence encodes CASSLGATGELFF.

This sequence joins TRBV7-3 and TRBJ2-7, with 9 bases identical to TRBD2. The CDR3 extends over 15 amino acids. Trimming took 3 bases from V and 2 from J; bases not matched to a gene: 5. Germline V CDR1 and CDR2: SGHTA, FQGTGA. DNA for the CDR3: TGTGCCAGCAGCTTTGGGAGCGGGGGGACCTACGAGCAGTACTTC. It translates to CASSFGSGGTYEQYF. Together with reference TRBV7-3 and TRBJ2-7, the CDR3 gives the full variable domain: GAGVSQTPSNKVTEKGKYVELRCDPISGHTALYWYRQSLGQGPEFLIYFQGTGAADDSGLPNDRFFAVRPEGSVSTLKIQRTERGDSAVYLCASSFGSGGTYEQYFGPGTRLTVT.

V usage is TRBV6-5 and J usage is TRBJ2-2, with D maybe TRBD1 (5 bases). The CDR3 length is 12 residues. Germline values: CDR1 MNHEY, CDR2 SVGAGI. Trimming took off 5 bases at V and 9 bases at J, with 10 bases between the two ends. The CDR3 loop is CASSDSRRELFF. The CDR3 coding sequence is TGTGCCAGCAGTGACAGTCGGAGGGAGCTGTTTTTT.

The genes are TRBV4-3 and TRBJ1-6, with 7 bases lining up with TRBD1. This CDR3 region has 14 residues. Germline values: CDR1 LGHNA, CDR2 YSLEER. V lost 0 bases, J lost 14 bases, and 7 bases stayed unmatched. CDR3 loop: CASSQDRGGQTLHF. The CDR3 DNA sequence: TGCGCCAGCAGCCAAGATCGTGGGGGACAGACCCTCCACTTT.

The chain carries TRBV7-9 and TRBJ2-7; 10 nucleotides match TRBD2. The CDR3 contains 12 residues. Germline V gene data show CDR1 as SEHNR and CDR2 as FQNEAQ (reference sequence). Trimming cost V 6 bases and J 6 bases; bases outside gene matches: 2. The CDR3 DNA sequence: TGTGCCAGCAGTAGCGGGGGGTCCGAGCAGTACTTC. Translated, it gives CASSSGGSEQYF.

The V call is TRBV7-2, the J call TRBJ2-1, with 8 bases aligning to TRBD1. This CDR3 comprises 15 residues. V trimming: 6 bases; J trimming: 5 bases; junction bases outside the gene matches: 9. Germline assignment: CDR1 SGHTA and CDR2 FQGNSA. CDR3 bases: TGTGCCAGCAGAACCTCAGGGGGCCTTAACAATGAGCAGTTCTTC. It codes for CASRTSGGLNNEQFF.

This clone appeared a single time. The V call is TRBV7-2, the J call TRBJ1-2; a possible D gene is TRBD1 (5 bases). The length of the CDR3 is 13 residues. The V end lost 3 bases, the J end lost 8 bases, and 13 bases lay between the germline ends. Germline values: CDR1 SGHTA, CDR2 FQGNSA. The CDR3 DNA follows: TGTGCCAGCAGCTTCTTACAGGCCGGCGGCTACACCTTC. Amino acids: CASSFLQAGGYTF.

V usage is TRBV5-1 and J usage is TRBJ1-4, with 10 bases matching TRBD1. Germline CDR1 and CDR2: SGHRS and YFSETQ. The CDR3 spans 15 residues. J was trimmed by 10 bases and V by 0 bases; bases with no gene match: 6. The CDR3, as DNA: TGCGCCAGCAGCTTGGCCGGGACAGGGGAGGGAAAACTGTTTTTT. Its protein is CASSLAGTGEGKLFF. Full variable domain (remainder filled in from reference TRBV5-1 and TRBJ1-4): KAGVTQTPRYLIKTRGQQVTLSCSPISGHRSVSWYQQTPGQGLQFLFEYFSETQRNKGNFPGRFSGRQFSNSRSEMNVSTLELGDSALYLCASSLAGTGEGKLFFGSGTQLSVL.

V is TRBV5-1 and J is TRBJ2-1; TRBD2 aligns across 9 bases. This CDR3 region has 15 residues. Germline assignment: CDR1 SGHRS and CDR2 YFSETQ. J gave up 2 bases and V 0 bases, and 0 bases lay outside the gene matches. In DNA form, the CDR3 reads TGCGCCAGCAGCTTGGTAGCGGGGGCCTACAATGAGCAGTTCTTC. This translates into CASSLVAGAYNEQFF.

The chain is built from TRBV7-9 and TRBJ2-5; perhaps TRBD2 as D (6 bases). V gave up 5 bases and J gave up 1 base, with 8 bases separating them. CDR3 length equals 13 residues. The V gene's germline CDR1 is SEHNR and CDR2 FQNEAQ (reference sequence). The CDR3: CASSEGLQETQYF. CDR3 bases: TGTGCCAGCAGCGAGGGACTCCAAGAGACCCAGTACTTC.